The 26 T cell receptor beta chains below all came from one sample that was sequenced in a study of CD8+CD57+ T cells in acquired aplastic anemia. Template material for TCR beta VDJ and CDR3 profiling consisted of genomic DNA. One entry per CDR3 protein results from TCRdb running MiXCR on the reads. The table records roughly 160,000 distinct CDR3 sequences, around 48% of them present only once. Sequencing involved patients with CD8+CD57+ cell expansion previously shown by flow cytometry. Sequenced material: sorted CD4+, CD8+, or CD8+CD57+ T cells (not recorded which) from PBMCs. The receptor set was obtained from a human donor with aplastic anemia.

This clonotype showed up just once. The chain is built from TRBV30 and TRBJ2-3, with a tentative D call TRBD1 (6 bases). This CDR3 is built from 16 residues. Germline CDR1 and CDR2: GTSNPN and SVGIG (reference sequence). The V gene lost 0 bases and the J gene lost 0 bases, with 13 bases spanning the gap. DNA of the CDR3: TGTGCCTGGAGTGTACGTCAAGGGGGTAGCACAGATACGCAGTATTTT. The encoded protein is CAWSVRQGGSTDTQYF.

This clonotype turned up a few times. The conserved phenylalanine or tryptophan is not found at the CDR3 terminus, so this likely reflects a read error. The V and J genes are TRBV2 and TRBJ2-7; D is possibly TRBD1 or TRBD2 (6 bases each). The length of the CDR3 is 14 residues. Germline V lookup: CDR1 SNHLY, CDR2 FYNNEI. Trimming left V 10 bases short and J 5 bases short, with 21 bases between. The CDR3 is CATQEGGLIHEQYL. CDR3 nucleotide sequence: TGTGCCACCCAGGAGGGGGGTCTTATCCACGAGCAGTACCTC.

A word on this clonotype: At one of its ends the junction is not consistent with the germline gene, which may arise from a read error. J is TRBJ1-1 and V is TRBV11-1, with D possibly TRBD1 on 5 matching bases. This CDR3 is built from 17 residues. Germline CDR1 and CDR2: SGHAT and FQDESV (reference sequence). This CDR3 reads CASSSELSGRVNAEAFF. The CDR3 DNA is TGTGCCAGCAGCTCAGAACTGTCAGGGAGGGTGAACGCTGAAGCTTTCTTT.

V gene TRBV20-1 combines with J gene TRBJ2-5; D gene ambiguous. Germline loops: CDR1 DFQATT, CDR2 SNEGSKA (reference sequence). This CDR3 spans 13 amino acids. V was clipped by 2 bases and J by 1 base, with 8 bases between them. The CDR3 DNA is TGCAGTGCTAGACGCAGTGGCCAAGAGACCCAGTACTTC. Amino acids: CSARRSGQETQYF.

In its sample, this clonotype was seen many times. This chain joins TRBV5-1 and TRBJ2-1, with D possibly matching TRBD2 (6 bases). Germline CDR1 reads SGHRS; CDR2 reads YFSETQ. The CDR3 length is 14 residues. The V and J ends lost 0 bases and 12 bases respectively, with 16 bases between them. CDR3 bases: TGCGCCAGCAGCTTGGCCGTTAGCCCCGGGGGGCAGTTCTTC. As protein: CASSLAVSPGGQFF.

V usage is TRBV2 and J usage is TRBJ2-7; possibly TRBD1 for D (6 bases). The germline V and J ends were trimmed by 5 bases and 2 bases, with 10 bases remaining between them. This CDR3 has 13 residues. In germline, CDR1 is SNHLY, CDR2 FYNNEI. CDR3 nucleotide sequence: TGTGCCAGCAGTAGACAGGACACCTACGAGCAGTACTTC. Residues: CASSRQDTYEQYF.

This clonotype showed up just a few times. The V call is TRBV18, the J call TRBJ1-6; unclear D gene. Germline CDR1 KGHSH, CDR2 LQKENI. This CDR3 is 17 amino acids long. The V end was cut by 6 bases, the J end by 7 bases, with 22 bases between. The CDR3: CASSPASPFDANSPLHF. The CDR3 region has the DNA TGTGCCAGCTCCCCTGCTTCGCCGTTTGATGCCAATTCACCCCTCCACTTT. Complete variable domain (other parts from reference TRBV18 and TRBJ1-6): NAGVMQNPRHLVRRRGQEARLRCSPMKGHSHVYWYRQLPEEGLKFMVYLQKENIIDESGMPKERFSAEFPKEGPSILRIQQVVRGDSAAYFCASSPASPFDANSPLHFGNGTRLTVT.

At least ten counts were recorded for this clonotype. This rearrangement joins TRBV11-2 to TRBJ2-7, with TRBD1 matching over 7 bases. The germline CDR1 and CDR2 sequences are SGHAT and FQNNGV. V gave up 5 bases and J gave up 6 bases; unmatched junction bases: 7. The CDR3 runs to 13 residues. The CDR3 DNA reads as TGTGCCAGCAGCCCCGGGGACAGCGCCGAGCAGTACTTC. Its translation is CASSPGDSAEQYF.

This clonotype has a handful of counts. The chain's CDR3 is CASSPRVSDTQYF. The CDR3 DNA reads as TGTGCCAGCAGCCCGCGGGTTTCAGATACGCAGTATTTT. The chain recombines TRBV7-9 with TRBJ2-3, with D tentatively TRBD2 (5 bases). Per the germline V gene, CDR1 is SEHNR and CDR2 is FQNEAQ (reference sequence). There are 13 residues in the CDR3. V was trimmed by 5 bases and J by 4 bases, leaving 10 bases between them.

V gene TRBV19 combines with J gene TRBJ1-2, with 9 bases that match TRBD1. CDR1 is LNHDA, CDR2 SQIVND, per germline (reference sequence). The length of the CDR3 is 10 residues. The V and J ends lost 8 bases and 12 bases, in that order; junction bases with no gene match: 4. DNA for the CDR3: TGTGCCAGTGCCGGGACAGGGAACACCTTC. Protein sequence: CASAGTGNTF.

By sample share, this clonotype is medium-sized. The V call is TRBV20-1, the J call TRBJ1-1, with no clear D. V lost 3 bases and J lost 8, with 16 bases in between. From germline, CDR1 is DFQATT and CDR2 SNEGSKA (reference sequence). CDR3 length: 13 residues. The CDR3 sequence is CSAREAGVYEAFF. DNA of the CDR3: TGCAGTGCTAGGGAGGCAGGCGTGTACGAAGCTTTCTTT.

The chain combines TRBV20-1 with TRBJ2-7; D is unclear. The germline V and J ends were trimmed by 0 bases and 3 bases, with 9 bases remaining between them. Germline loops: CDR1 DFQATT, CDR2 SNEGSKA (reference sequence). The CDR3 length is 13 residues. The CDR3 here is CSARDQVGYEQYF. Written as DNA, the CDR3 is TGCAGTGCTAGAGATCAGGTTGGCTACGAGCAGTACTTC.

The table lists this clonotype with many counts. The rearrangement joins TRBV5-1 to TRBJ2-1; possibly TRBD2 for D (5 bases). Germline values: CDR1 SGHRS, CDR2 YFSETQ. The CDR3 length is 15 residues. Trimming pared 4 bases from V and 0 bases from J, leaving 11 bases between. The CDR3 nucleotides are TGCGCCAGCAGCCGGACGGGAAGCTCCTACAATGAGCAGTTCTTC. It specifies CASSRTGSSYNEQFF.

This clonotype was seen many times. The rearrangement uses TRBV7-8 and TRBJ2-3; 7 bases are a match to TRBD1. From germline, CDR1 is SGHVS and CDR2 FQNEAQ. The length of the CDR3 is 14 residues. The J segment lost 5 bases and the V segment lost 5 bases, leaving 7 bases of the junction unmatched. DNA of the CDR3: TGTGCCAGCAGCCCAGACAGGGTGGTAGATACGCAGTATTTT. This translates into CASSPDRVVDTQYF.

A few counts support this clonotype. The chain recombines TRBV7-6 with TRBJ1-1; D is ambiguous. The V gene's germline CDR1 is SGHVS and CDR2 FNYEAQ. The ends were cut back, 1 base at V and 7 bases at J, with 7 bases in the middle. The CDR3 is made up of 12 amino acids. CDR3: CASSLGEGEAFF. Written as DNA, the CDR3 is TGTGCCAGCAGCTTAGGGGAGGGTGAAGCTTTCTTT.

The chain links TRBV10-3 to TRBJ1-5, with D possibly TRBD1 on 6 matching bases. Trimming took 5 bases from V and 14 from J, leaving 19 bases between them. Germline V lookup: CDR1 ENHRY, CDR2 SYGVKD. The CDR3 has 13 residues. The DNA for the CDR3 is TGTGCCATCAGTTCCCCCGGGGGCTCCTACGAGCATTTT. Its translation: CAISSPGGSYEHF.

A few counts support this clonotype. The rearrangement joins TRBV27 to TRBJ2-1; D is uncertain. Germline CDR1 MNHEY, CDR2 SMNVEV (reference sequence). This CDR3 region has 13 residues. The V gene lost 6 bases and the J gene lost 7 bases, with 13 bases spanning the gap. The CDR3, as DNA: TGTGCCAGCAGGACCCCTAGATATAATGAGCAGTTCTTC. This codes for CASRTPRYNEQFF.

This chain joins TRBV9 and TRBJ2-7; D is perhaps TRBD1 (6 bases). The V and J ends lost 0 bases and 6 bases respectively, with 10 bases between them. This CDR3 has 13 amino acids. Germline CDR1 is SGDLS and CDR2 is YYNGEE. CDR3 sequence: CASSVEPGVEQYF. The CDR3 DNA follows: TGTGCCAGCAGCGTAGAACCAGGGGTCGAGCAGTACTTC.

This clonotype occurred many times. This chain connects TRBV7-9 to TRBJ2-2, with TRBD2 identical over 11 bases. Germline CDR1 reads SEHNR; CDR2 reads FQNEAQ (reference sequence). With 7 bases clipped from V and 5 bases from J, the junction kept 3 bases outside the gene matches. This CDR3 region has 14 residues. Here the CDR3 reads CASKTSGTTGELFF. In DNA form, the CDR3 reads TGTGCCAGCAAGACTAGCGGGACTACCGGGGAGCTGTTTTTT.

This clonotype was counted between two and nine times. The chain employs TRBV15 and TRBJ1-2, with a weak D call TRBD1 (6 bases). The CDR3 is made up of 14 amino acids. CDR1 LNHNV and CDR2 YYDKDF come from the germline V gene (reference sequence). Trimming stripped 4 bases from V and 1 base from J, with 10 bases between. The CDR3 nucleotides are TGTGCCACCAGCATCTTACAGGGTAACTATGGCTACACCTTC. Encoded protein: CATSILQGNYGYTF.

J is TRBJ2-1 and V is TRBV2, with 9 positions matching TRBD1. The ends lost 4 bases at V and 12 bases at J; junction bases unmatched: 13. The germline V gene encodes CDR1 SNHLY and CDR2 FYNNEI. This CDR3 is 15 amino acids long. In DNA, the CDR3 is TGTGCCAGCAGTGGACCGGGACAGGGTAGGAGGGTGCAGTTCTTC. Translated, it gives CASSGPGQGRRVQFF.

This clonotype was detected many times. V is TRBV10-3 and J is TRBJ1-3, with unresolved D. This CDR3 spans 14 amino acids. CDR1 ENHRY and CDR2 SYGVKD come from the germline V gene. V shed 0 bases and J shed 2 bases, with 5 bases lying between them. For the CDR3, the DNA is TGTGCCATCAGTGAGTCTACACCTGGAAACACCATATATTTT. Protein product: CAISESTPGNTIYF.

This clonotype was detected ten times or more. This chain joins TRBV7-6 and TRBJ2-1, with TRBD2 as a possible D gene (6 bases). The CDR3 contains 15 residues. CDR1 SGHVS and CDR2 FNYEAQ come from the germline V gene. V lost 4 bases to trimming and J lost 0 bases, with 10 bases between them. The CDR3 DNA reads TGTGCCAGCAGCTCAGCGGGTTACTCCTACAATGAGCAGTTCTTC. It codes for CASSSAGYSYNEQFF.

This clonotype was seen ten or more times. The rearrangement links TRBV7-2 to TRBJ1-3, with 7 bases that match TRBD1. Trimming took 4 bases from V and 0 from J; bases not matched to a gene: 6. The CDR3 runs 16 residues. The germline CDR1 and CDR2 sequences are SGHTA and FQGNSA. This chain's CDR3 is CASSSGGGYSGNTIYF. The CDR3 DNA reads TGTGCCAGCAGCTCAGGGGGGGGGTACTCTGGAAACACCATATATTTT.

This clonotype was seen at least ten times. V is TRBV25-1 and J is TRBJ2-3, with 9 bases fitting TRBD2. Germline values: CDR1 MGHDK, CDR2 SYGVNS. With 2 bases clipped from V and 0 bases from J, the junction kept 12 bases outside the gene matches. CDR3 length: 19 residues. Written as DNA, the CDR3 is TGTGCCAGCAGTGAAGTTTGGGGCGGGAGGGCCGAGAGCACAGATACGCAGTATTTT. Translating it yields CASSEVWGGRAESTDTQYF.

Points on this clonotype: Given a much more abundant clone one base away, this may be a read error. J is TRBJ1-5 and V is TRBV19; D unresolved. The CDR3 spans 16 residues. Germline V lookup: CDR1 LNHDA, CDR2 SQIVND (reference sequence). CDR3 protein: CASGMVRGFSNQPQHF. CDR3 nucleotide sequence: TGTGCCAGTGGTATGGTACGCGGTTTTAGCAATCAGCCCCAGCATTTT.